This is a list of T cell receptor beta chains from one sample in a study of blood T cell repertoires in COVID-19. Method: immunoSEQ multiplex PCR; TCRdb's copy keeps in-frame clones and lacks some. The data contain 250,000 to 300,000 clones, about nine tenths of them singletons. Material for sequencing was peripheral blood. These receptors all come from a woman aged 50 to 60 who had recovered from COVID-19. Each CDR3 is given with its conserved first and last residue.

v_call cdr3_aa
TRBV29-1 CSVALSINQPQHF
TRBV6-2/TRBV6-3 CASSYGTSDYYEQYF
TRBV7-9 CASSPHGTVNNEQFF
TRBV15 CATSRGTGRGNTEAFF
TRBV6-5 CASSSWTGHTEAFF
TRBV11-2 CASSLGLEQPQHF
TRBV3-1/TRBV3-2 CASSLLEDEQFF
TRBV2 CASKLAGGYNEQFF
TRBV10-3 CAISRQGNYGYTF
TRBV7-8 CASSPDRGRDTQYF
TRBV30 CAWSTGANQPQHF
TRBV15 CATSRGQFYGYTF
TRBV7-8 CASSLTSGFTDTQYF
TRBV5-1 CASSSLTGGQNTEAFF
TRBV5-4 CASRRAGTGVEKLFF
TRBV6-5 CASSYSIGHRIYGYTF
TRBV24-1 CATSDFLDRGNEQFF
TRBV2 CASSESLPGDTQYF
TRBV6-1 CASSGGQGSYGYTF
TRBV2 CASSREGQGNTGELFF
TRBV5-6 CASSMGLAGVYEQYF
TRBV7-8 CASSLEGGHYYEQYF
TRBV10-2 CASRGQGSTEAFF
TRBV7-2 CASSFQGAGGETQYF
TRBV7-8 CASSPPPGLAGGDQETQYF
TRBV18 CASSTSGGSYEQYF
TRBV5-6 CASSLQGASTEAFF
TRBV10-3 CAISESAGVGNSPLHF
TRBV30 CAWRSSTDTQYF
TRBV6-5 CASTQRGAGGEKLFF
TRBV7-2 CASSTTRTGDLYGYTF
TRBV5-1 CASSLLGTRTGNTIYF